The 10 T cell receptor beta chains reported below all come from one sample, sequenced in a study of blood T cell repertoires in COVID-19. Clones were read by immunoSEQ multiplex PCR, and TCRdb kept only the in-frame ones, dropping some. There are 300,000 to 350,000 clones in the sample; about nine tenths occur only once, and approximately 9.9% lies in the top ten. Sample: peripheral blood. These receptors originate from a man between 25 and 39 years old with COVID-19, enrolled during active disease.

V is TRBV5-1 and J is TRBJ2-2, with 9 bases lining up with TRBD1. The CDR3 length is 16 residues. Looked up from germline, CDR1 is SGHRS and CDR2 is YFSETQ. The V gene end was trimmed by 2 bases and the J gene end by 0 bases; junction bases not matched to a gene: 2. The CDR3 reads CASSLQGATNTGELFF. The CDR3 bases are TGCGCCAGCAGCTTACAGGGGGCGACGAACACCGGGGAGCTGTTTTTT.

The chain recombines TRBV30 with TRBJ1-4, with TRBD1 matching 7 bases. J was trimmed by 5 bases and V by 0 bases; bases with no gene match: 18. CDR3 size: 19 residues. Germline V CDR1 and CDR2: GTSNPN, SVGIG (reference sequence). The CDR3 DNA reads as TGTGCCTGGAGTGTACTGCGGCAATTCTCCGGGACAGAGAATGAAAAACTGTTTTTT. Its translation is CAWSVLRQFSGTENEKLFF.

Written as DNA, the CDR3 is TGTGCCAGCAGCCCCGGTCACTCCTACGAGCAGTACTTC. Encoded protein: CASSPGHSYEQYF. The chain recombines TRBV14 with TRBJ2-7; no firm D call. CDR1 and CDR2 from the germline V gene are SGHDN and FVKESK. The CDR3 is made up of 13 amino acids. Trimming removed 4 bases from V and 0 bases from J, with 7 bases in between. Using reference TRBV14 and TRBJ2-7 for the parts outside the CDR3, the full variable domain is EAGVTQFPSHSVIEKGQTVTLRCDPISGHDNLYWYRRVMGKEIKFLLHFVKESKQDESGMPNNRFLAERTGGTYSTLKVQPAELEDSGVYFCASSPGHSYEQYFGPGTRLTVT.

Here the CDR3 DNA reads TGTGCCAGCAGACCAGACAGGGGGGGCACCGGGGAGCTGTTTTTT. Translated: CASRPDRGGTGELFF. The V gene is TRBV7-8, the J gene TRBJ2-2; 9 bases map to TRBD1. The ends lost 6 bases at V and 4 bases at J; junction bases unmatched: 6. CDR3 size: 15 residues. From germline, CDR1 is SGHVS and CDR2 FQNEAQ.

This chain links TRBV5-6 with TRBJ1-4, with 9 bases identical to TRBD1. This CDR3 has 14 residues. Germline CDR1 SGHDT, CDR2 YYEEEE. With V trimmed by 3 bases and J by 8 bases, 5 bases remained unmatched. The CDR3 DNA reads TGTGCCAGCAGCTCGGGACAGGGAGGCGAAAAACTGTTTTTT. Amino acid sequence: CASSSGQGGEKLFF.

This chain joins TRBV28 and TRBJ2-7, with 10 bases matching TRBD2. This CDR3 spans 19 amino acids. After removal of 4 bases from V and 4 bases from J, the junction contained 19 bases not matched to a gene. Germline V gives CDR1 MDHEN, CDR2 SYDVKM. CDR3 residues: CASSSPDGGNSGGFYEQYF. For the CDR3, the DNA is TGTGCCAGCAGTTCTCCGGATGGCGGGAATAGCGGGGGGTTTTACGAGCAGTACTTC.

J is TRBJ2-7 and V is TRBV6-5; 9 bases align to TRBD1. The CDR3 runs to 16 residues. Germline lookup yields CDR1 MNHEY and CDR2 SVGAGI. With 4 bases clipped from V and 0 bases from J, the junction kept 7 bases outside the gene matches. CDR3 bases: TGTGCCAGCAGTTCATTCGGGACAGGGCGCTCCTACGAGCAGTACTTC. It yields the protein CASSSFGTGRSYEQYF.

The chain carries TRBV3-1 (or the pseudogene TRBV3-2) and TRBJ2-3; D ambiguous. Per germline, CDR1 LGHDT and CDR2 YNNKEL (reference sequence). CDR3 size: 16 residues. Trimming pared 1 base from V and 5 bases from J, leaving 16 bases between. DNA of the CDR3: TGTGCCAGCAGCCAAGGAACGAGAGCAGGAATAGATACGCAGTATTTT. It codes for CASSQGTRAGIDTQYF.

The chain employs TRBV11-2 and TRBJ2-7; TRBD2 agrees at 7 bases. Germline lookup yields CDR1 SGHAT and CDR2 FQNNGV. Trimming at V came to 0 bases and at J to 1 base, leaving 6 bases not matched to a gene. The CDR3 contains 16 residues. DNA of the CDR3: TGTGCCAGCAGCTTAGAAGTGTCGGGGGGATCCTACGAGCAGTACTTC. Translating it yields CASSLEVSGGSYEQYF.

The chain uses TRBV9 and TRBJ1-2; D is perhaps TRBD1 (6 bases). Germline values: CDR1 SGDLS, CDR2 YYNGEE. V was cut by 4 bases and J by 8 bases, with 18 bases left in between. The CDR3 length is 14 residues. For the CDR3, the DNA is TGTGCCAGCAGCCTCGAAGGGGGGGTAGGAGGCTACACCTTC. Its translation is CASSLEGGVGGYTF.